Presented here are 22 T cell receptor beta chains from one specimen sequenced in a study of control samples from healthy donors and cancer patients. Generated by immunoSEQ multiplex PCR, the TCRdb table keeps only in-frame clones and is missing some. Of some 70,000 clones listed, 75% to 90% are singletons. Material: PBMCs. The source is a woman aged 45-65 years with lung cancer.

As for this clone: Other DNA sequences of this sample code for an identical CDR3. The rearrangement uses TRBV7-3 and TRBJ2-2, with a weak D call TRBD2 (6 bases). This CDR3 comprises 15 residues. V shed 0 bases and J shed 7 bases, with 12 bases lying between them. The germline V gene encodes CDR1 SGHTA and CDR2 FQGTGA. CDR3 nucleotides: TGTGCCAGCAGCTTAACATCCGGGGGTGGCGGGGAGCTGTTTTTT. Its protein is CASSLTSGGGGELFF. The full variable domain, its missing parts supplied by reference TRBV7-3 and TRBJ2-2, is GAGVSQTPSNKVTEKGKYVELRCDPISGHTALYWYRQSLGQGPEFLIYFQGTGAADDSGLPNDRFFAVRPEGSVSTLKIQRTERGDSAVYLCASSLTSGGGGELFFGEGSRLTVL.

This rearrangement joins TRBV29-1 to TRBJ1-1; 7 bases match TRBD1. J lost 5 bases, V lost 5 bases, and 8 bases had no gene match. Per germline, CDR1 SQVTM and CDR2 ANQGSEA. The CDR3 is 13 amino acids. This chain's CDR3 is CSVNRGRGTEAFF. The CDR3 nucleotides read TGCAGCGTTAACAGGGGTAGGGGGACTGAAGCTTTCTTT.

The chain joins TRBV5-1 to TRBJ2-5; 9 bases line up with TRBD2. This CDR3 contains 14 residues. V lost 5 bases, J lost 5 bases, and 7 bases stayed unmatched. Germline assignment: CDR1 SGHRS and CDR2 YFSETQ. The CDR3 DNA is TGCGCCAGCAGTATAGCGGGGGACCGGGAGACCCAGTACTTC. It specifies CASSIAGDRETQYF. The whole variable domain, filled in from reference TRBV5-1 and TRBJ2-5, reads KAGVTQTPRYLIKTRGQQVTLSCSPISGHRSVSWYQQTPGQGLQFLFEYFSETQRNKGNFPGRFSGRQFSNSRSEMNVSTLELGDSALYLCASSIAGDRETQYFGPGTRLLVL.

CDR3 DNA sequence: TGTGCCAGCAGCTTGGACGGACAGAACTCCTACAATGAGCAGTTCTTC. As protein: CASSLDGQNSYNEQFF. The chain combines TRBV5-5 with TRBJ2-1, with D possibly being TRBD1 (6 bases). Germline lookup yields CDR1 SGHKS and CDR2 YYEKEE (reference sequence). The CDR3 extends over 16 amino acids. Trimming cost V 0 bases and J 0 bases, with 10 bases left between them.

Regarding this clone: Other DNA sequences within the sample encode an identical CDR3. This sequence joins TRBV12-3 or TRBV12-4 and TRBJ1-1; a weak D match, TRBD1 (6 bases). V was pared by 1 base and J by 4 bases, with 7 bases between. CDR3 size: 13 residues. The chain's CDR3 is CASSLGGGTEAFF. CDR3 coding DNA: TGTGCCAGCAGTTTAGGAGGGGGCACTGAAGCTTTCTTT.

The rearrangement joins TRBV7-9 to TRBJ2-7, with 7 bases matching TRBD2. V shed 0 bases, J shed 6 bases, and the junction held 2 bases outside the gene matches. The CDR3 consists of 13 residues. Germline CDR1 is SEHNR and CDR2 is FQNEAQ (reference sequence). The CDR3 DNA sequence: TGTGCCAGCAGCTTAGCTGGCGGGGGCGAGCAGTACTTC. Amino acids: CASSLAGGGEQYF. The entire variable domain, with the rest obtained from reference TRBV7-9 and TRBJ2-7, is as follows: DTGVSQNPRHKITKRGQNVTFRCDPISEHNRLYWYRQTLGQGPEFLTYFQNEAQLEKSRLLSDRFSAERPKGSFSTLEIQRTEQGDSAMYLCASSLAGGGEQYFGPGTRLTVT.

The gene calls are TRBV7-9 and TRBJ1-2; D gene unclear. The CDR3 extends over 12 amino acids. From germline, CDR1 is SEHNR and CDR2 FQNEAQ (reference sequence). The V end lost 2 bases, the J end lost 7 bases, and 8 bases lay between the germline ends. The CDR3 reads CASSLSHGGYTF. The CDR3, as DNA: TGTGCCAGCAGCTTAAGTCATGGTGGCTACACCTTC. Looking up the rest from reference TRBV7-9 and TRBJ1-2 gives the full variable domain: DTGVSQNPRHKITKRGQNVTFRCDPISEHNRLYWYRQTLGQGPEFLTYFQNEAQLEKSRLLSDRFSAERPKGSFSTLEIQRTEQGDSAMYLCASSLSHGGYTFGSGTRLTVV.

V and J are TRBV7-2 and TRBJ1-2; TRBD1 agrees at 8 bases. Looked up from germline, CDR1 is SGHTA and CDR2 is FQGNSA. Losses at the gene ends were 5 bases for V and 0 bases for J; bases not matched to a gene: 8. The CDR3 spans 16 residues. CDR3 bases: TGTGCCAGCAGCCCCGGACAGGGCTTTTCTAACTATGGCTACACCTTC. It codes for CASSPGQGFSNYGYTF.

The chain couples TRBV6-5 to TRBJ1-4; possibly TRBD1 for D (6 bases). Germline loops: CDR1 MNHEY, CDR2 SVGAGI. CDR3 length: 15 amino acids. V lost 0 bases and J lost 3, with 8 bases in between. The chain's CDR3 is CASSYSAGANEKLFF. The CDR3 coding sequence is TGTGCCAGCAGTTACTCTGCAGGGGCTAATGAAAAACTGTTTTTT.

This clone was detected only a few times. The CDR3 reads CASSLAQGSTGELFF. The CDR3 DNA sequence: TGTGCCAGCAGCTTGGCTCAGGGTTCCACCGGGGAGCTGTTTTTT. This chain links TRBV5-4 with TRBJ2-2; maybe TRBD1 (5 bases). The germline CDR1 and CDR2 sequences are SGHNT and YYREEE (reference sequence). Trimming left V 0 bases short and J 4 bases short, with 10 bases between. This CDR3 is 15 amino acids long. The whole variable domain, remainder taken from reference TRBV5-4 and TRBJ2-2, is ETGVTQSPTHLIKTRGQQVTLRCSSQSGHNTVSWYQQALGQGPQFIFQYYREEENGRGNFPPRFSGLQFPNYSSELNVNALELDDSALYLCASSLAQGSTGELFFGEGSRLTVL.

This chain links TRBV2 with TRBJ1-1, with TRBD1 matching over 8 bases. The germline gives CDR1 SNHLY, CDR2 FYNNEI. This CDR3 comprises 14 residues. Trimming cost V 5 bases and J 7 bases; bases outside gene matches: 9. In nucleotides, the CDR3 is TGTGCCAGCAGTCTGACAGGGGTGGCGGATGAAGCTTTCTTT. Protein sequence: CASSLTGVADEAFF.

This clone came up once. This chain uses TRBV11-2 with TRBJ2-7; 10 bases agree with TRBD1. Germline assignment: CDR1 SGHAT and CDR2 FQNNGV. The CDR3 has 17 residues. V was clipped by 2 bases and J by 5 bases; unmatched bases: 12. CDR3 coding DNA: TGTGCCAGCAGCTTATTTAAGGACAGGGGGAAAGGAGACGAGCAGTACTTC. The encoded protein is CASSLFKDRGKGDEQYF.

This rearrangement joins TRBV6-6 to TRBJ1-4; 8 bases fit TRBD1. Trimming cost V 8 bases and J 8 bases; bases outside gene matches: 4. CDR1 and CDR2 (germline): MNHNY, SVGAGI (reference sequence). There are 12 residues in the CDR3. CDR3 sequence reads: CASGTGGEKLFF. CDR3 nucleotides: TGTGCCAGCGGGACAGGAGGGGAAAAACTGTTTTTT.

Written as DNA, the CDR3 is TGCAGCGTTGGGGGCGGGTCTTACACCGGGGAGCTGTTTTTT. Protein: CSVGGGSYTGELFF. The chain combines TRBV29-1 with TRBJ2-2; either TRBD1 or TRBD2 may fit D (5 bases each). Germline CDR1 and CDR2: SQVTM and ANQGSEA. This CDR3 spans 14 amino acids. The V gene lost 4 bases and the J gene lost 3 bases, with 12 bases spanning the gap.

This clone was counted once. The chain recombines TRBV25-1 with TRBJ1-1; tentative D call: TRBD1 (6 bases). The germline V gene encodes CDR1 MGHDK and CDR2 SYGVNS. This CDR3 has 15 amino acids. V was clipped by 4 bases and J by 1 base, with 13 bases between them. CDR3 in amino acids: CASSAMGQTNTEAFF. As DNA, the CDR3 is TGTGCCAGCAGTGCCATGGGACAAACGAACACTGAAGCTTTCTTT.

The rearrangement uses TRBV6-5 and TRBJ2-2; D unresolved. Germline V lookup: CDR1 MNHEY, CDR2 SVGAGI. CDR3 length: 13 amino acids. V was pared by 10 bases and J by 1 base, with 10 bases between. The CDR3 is CATVRGNTGELFF. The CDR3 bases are TGTGCCACCGTGAGAGGGAACACCGGGGAGCTGTTTTTT.

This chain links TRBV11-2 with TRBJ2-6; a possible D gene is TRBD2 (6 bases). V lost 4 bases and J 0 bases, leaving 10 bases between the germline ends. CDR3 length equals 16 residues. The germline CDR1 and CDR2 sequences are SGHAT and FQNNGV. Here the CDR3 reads CASSSGLNSGANVLTF. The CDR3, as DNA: TGTGCCAGCAGCTCGGGACTGAACTCTGGGGCCAACGTCCTGACTTTC.

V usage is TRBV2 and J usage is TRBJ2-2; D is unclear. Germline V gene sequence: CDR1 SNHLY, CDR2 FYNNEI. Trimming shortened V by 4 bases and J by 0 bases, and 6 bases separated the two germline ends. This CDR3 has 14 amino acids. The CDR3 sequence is CASSGPTNTGELFF. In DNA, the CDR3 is TGTGCCAGCAGTGGGCCTACGAACACCGGGGAGCTGTTTTTT. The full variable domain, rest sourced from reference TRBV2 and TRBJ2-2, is EPEVTQTPSHQVTQMGQEVILRCVPISNHLYFYWYRQILGQKVEFLVSFYNNEISEKSEIFDDQFSVERPDGSNFTLKIRSTKLEDSAMYFCASSGPTNTGELFFGEGSRLTVL.

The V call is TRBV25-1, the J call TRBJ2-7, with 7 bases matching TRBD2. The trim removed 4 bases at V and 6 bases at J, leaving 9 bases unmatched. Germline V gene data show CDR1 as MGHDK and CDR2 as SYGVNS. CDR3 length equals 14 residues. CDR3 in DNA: TGTGCCAGCAGTGGAGGCATGGGGAGGGGCGAGCAGTACTTC. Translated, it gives CASSGGMGRGEQYF.

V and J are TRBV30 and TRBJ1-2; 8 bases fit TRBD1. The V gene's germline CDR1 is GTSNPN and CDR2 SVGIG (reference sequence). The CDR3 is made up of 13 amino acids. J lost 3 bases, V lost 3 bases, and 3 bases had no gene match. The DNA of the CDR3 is TGTGCCTGGAGCCGGGACAGGTACTATGGCTACACCTTC. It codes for CAWSRDRYYGYTF.

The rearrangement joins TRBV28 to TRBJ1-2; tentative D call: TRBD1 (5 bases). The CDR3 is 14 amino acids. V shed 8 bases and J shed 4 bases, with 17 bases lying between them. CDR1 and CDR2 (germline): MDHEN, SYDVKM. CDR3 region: CASLNLQAFYGYTF. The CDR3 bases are TGTGCCAGCCTGAACCTACAGGCTTTCTATGGCTACACCTTC.

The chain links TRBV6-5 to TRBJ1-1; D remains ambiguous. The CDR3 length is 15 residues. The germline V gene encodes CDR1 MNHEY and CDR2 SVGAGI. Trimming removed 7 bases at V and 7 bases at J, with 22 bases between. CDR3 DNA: TGTGCCAGCAACCGTTACAGCGGGCAGCTTGGTGAAGCTTTCTTT. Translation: CASNRYSGQLGEAFF.